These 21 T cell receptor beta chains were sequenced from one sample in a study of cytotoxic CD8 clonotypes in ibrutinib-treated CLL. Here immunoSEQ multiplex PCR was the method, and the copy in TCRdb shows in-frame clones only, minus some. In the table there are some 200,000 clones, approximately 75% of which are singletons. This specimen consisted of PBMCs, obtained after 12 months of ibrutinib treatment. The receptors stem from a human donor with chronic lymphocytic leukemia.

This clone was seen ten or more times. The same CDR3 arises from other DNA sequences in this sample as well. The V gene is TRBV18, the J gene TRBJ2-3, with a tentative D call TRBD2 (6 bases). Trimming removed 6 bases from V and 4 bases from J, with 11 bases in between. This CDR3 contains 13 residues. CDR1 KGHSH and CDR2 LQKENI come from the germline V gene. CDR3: CASSPGLPDTQYF. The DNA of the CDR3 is TGTGCCAGCTCGCCGGGACTCCCAGATACGCAGTATTTT.

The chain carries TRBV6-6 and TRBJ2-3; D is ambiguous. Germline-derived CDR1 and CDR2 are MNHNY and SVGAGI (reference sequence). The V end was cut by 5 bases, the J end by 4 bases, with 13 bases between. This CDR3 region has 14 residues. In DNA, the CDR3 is TGTGCCAGCAGTGTAACGACTTACCCAGATACGCAGTATTTT. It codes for CASSVTTYPDTQYF.

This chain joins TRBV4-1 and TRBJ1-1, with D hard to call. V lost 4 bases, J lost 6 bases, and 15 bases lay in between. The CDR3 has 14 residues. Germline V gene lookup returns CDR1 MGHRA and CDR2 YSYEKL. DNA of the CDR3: TGCGCCAGCAGCCCCCCGGTCGGGGTGGCTGAAGCTTTCTTT. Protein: CASSPPVGVAEAFF.

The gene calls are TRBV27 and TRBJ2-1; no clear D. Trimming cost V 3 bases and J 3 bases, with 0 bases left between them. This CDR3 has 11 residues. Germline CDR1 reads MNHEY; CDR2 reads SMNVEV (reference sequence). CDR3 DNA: TGTGCCAGCAGTTTCTACAATGAGCAGTTCTTC. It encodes CASSFYNEQFF.

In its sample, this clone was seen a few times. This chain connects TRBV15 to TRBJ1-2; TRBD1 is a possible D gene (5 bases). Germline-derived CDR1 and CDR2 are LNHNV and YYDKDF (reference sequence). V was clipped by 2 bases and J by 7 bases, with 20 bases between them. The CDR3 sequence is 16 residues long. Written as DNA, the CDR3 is TGTGCCACCAGCAGACTCACTCCTACAGATGGGGCTGGCTACACCTTC. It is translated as CATSRLTPTDGAGYTF.

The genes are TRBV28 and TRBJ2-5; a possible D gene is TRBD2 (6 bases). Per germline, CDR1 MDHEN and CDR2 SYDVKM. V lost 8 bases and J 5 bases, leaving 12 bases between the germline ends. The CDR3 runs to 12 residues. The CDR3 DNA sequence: TGTGCCAGCGGGGGGACTGGGGAGACCCAGTACTTC. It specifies CASGGTGETQYF. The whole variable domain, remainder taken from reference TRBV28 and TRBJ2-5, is DVKVTQSSRYLVKRTGEKVFLECVQDMDHENMFWYRQDPGLGLRLIYFSYDVKMKEKGDIPEGYSVSREKKERFSLILESASTNQTSMYLCASGGTGETQYFGPGTRLLVL.

The CDR3 loop is CASGTVPYEQYF. Here the CDR3 DNA reads TGTGCCTCGGGGACGGTCCCCTACGAGCAGTACTTC. The rearrangement links TRBV10-3 to TRBJ2-7, with D perhaps matching TRBD1 or TRBD2 (5 bases each). The CDR3 sequence is 12 residues long. Germline CDR1 is ENHRY and CDR2 is SYGVKD. The germline V and J ends were trimmed by 11 bases and 2 bases, with 13 bases remaining between them.

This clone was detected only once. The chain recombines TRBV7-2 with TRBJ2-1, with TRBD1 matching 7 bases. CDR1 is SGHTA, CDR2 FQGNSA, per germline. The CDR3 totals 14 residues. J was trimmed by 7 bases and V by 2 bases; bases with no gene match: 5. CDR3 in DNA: TGTGCCAGCAGCTTAAGGCCGACAGGGAATGAGCAGTTCTTC. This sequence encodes CASSLRPTGNEQFF. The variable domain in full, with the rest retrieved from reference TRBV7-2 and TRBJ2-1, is GAGVSQSPSNKVTEKGKDVELRCDPISGHTALYWYRQSLGQGLEFLIYFQGNSAPDKSGLPSDRFSAERTGGSVSTLTIQRTQQEDSAVYLCASSLRPTGNEQFFGPGTRLTVL.

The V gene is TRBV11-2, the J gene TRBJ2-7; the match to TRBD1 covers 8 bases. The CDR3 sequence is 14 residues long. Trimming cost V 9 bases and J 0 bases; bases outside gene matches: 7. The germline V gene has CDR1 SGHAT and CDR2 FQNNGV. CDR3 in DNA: TGTGCCAGTAGGACAGGGTTCAGCTCCTACGAGCAGTACTTC. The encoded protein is CASRTGFSSYEQYF.

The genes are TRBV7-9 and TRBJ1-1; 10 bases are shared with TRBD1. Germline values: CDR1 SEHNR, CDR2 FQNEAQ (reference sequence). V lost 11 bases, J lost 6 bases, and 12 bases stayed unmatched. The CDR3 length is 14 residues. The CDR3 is CAVKTGGADAEAFF. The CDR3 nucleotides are TGTGCCGTCAAGACAGGGGGCGCAGACGCTGAAGCTTTCTTT. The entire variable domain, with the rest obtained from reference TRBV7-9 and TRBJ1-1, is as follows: DTGVSQNPRHKITKRGQNVTFRCDPISEHNRLYWYRQTLGQGPEFLTYFQNEAQLEKSRLLSDRFSAERPKGSFSTLEIQRTEQGDSAMYLCAVKTGGADAEAFFGQGTRLTVV.

Here the CDR3 reads CASSPQRIGNTIYF. The CDR3 DNA sequence: TGTGCCAGCAGTCCCCAGAGGATTGGAAACACCATATATTTT. The chain recombines TRBV7-8 with TRBJ1-3; D remains unclear. The CDR3 runs 14 residues. Trimming stripped 6 bases from V and 3 bases from J, with 12 bases between. In germline, CDR1 is SGHVS, CDR2 FQNEAQ.

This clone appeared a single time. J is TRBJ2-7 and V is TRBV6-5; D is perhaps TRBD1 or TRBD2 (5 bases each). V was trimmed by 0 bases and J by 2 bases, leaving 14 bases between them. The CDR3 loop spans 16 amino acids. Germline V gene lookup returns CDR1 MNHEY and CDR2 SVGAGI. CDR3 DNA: TGTGCCAGCAGTTACTCGGCAGGGACCCATACCTACGAGCAGTACTTC. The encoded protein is CASSYSAGTHTYEQYF.

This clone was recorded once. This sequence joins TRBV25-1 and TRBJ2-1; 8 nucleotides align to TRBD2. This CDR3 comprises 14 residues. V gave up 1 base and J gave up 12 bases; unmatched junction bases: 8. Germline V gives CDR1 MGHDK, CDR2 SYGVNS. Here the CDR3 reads CASSESGTSQGQFF. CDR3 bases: TGTGCCAGCAGTGAATCGGGGACTAGTCAGGGGCAGTTCTTC.

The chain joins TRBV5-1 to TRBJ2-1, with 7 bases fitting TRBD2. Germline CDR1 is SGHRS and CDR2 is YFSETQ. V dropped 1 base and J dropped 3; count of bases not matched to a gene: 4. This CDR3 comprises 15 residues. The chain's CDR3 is CASSLQRDLYNEQFF. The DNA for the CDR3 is TGCGCCAGCAGCTTGCAGCGGGACCTCTACAATGAGCAGTTCTTC.

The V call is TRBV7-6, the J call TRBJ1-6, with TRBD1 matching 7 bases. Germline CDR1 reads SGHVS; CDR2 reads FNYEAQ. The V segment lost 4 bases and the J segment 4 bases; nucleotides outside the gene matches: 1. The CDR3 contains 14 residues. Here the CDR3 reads CASSWTGYNSPLHF. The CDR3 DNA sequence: TGTGCCAGCAGCTGGACAGGATATAATTCACCCCTCCACTTT.

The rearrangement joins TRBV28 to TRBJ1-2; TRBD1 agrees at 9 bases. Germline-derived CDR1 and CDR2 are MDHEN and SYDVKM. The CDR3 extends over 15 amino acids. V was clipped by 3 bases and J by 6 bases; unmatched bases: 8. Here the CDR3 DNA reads TGTGCCAGCAGTTTGCTGGGTGGGACAGGGAATGGCTACACCTTC. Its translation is CASSLLGGTGNGYTF.

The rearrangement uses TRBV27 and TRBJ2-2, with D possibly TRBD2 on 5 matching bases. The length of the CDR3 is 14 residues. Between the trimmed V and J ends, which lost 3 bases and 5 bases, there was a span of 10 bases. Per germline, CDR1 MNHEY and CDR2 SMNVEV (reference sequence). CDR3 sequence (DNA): TGTGCCAGCAGTTTCGGCGGGTTAACCGGGGAGCTGTTTTTT. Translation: CASSFGGLTGELFF.

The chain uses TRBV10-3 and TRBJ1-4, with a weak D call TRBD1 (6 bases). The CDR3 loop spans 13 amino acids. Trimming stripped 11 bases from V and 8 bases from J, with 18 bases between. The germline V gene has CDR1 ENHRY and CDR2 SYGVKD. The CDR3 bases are TGTGCCGCTCGGGACACCGACAGGGAAAAACTGTTTTTT. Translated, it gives CAARDTDREKLFF.

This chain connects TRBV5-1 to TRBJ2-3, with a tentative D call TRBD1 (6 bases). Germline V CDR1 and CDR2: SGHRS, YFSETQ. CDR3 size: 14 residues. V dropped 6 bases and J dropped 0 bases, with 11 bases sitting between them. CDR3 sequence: CASMGTPSTDTQYF. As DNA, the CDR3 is TGCGCCAGCATGGGGACACCGAGCACAGATACGCAGTATTTT.

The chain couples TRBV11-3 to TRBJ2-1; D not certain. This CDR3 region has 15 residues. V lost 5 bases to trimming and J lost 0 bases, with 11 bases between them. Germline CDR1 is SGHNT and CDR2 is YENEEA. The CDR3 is CASSRALSSYNEQFF. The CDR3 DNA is TGTGCCAGCAGCCGAGCCCTTAGCTCCTACAATGAGCAGTTCTTC.

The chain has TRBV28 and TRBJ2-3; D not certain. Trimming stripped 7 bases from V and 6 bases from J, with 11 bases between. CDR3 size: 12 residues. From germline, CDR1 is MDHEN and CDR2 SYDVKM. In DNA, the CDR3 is TGTGCCAGCAAGGCCCCTTCTGATACGCAGTATTTT. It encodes CASKAPSDTQYF. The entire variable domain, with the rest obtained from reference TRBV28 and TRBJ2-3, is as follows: DVKVTQSSRYLVKRTGEKVFLECVQDMDHENMFWYRQDPGLGLRLIYFSYDVKMKEKGDIPEGYSVSREKKERFSLILESASTNQTSMYLCASKAPSDTQYFGPGTRLTVL.